Listed below are T cell receptor beta chains from one sample, sequenced in a study of early T cells in non-severe SARS-CoV-2 infection. TCRdb re-analysed the 5' RACE reads in MiXCR, keeping a single row per CDR3 protein. In the table there are over 30,000 distinct CDR3 sequences, approximately 5% of which are singletons. The material sequenced was whole blood. These receptors were collected from an adult who was a healthcare worker with PCR-confirmed SARS-CoV-2 infection or an uninfected control (not recorded which). The CDR3 runs from the conserved cysteine through the conserved F or W. Fields, in order: J gene, V gene, D gene, clone size, CDR3 DNA, CDR3 protein. D genes are given only for firm matches. Clone size is given for some rows only: seen once, a few or many times, or a class if the clone is expanded.

j_gene: TRBJ2-4; v_gene: TRBV12-3/TRBV12-4; d_gene: TRBD2; abundance: many; CDR3nt: TGTGCCAGCAGTCCTCGGCTAGCGGGGGGGCGAGGAAACATTCAGTACTTC; CDR3aa: CASSPRLAGGRGNIQYF
j_gene: TRBJ2-5; v_gene: TRBV9; d_gene: TRBD1; abundance: many; CDR3nt: TGTGCCAGCAGCGTAAGACAGGGCGGAGAGACCCAGTACTTC; CDR3aa: CASSVRQGGETQYF
j_gene: TRBJ2-5; v_gene: TRBV6-1; d_gene: TRBD1; abundance: many; CDR3nt: TGTGCCAGCAGTGGTAATCTGGGACAGGGTGGAGAGACCCAGTACTTC; CDR3aa: CASSGNLGQGGETQYF
j_gene: TRBJ2-1; v_gene: TRBV12-3/TRBV12-4; d_gene: -; abundance: many; CDR3nt: TGTGCCAGCAGTTCCGGGGGAGAGCAGTTCTTC; CDR3aa: CASSSGGEQFF
j_gene: TRBJ1-1; v_gene: TRBV5-3; d_gene: -; abundance: -; CDR3nt: TGTGCCAGACTCATCCTAGGCAGATCCACTGAAGCTTTCTTT; CDR3aa: CARLILGRSTEAFF
j_gene: TRBJ2-7; v_gene: TRBV7-2; d_gene: -; abundance: -; CDR3nt: TGTGCCAGCAGCCCTAGAGCGCGAACTTACGAGCAGTACTTC; CDR3aa: CASSPRARTYEQYF
j_gene: TRBJ2-2; v_gene: TRBV7-9; d_gene: TRBD1; abundance: many; CDR3nt: TGTGCCAGCAGCGCCGGACAGGGCCTGAACACCGGGGAGCTGTTTTTT; CDR3aa: CASSAGQGLNTGELFF
j_gene: TRBJ2-1; v_gene: TRBV7-6; d_gene: -; abundance: -; CDR3nt: TGTGCCAGCAGCCCATGGGGGGCCTACAATGAGCAGTTCTTC; CDR3aa: CASSPWGAYNEQFF
j_gene: TRBJ2-3; v_gene: TRBV7-9; d_gene: TRBD2; abundance: many; CDR3nt: TGTGCCAGCAGCCCCCTAGCGGGGGCAGATACGCAGTATTTT; CDR3aa: CASSPLAGADTQYF
j_gene: TRBJ2-1; v_gene: TRBV19; d_gene: -; abundance: many; CDR3nt: TGTGCCAGTAGTATCATCGGGACGGACAATGAGCAGTTCTTC; CDR3aa: CASSIIGTDNEQFF
j_gene: TRBJ1-2; v_gene: TRBV9; d_gene: TRBD1; abundance: few; CDR3nt: TGTGCCAGCAGCTCTACAGGGGCCTATGGCTACACCTTC; CDR3aa: CASSSTGAYGYTF
j_gene: TRBJ2-1; v_gene: TRBV12-3/TRBV12-4; d_gene: TRBD2; abundance: many; CDR3nt: TGTGCCAGCAGTTTAAGGGCTAGCGGGGGGACCTACAATGAGCAGTTCTTC; CDR3aa: CASSLRASGGTYNEQFF
j_gene: TRBJ2-7; v_gene: TRBV3-1; d_gene: -; abundance: many; CDR3nt: TGTGCCAGCAGCCAAGGGAGCGAGCAGTACTTC; CDR3aa: CASSQGSEQYF
j_gene: TRBJ2-6; v_gene: TRBV5-6; d_gene: -; abundance: many; CDR3nt: TGTGCCAGCAGCTCCCAGGGCTCTGGGGCCAACGTCCTGACTTTC; CDR3aa: CASSSQGSGANVLTF
j_gene: TRBJ1-5; v_gene: TRBV4-3; d_gene: -; abundance: -; CDR3nt: TGCGCCAGCAGCCAAGATAACGGAGATCAGCCCCAGCATTTT; CDR3aa: CASSQDNGDQPQHF
j_gene: TRBJ1-1; v_gene: TRBV25-1; d_gene: -; abundance: many; CDR3nt: TGTGCCAGCAGTCCCCCCCGGGGGGGGACTGAAGCTTTCTTT; CDR3aa: CASSPPRGGTEAFF
j_gene: TRBJ1-5; v_gene: TRBV6-1; d_gene: TRBD1; abundance: medium-sized; CDR3nt: TGTGCCAGCAGTTTCTGGCCCCCCGGGACAGGGGTTGGGCAGCCCCAGCATTTT; CDR3aa: CASSFWPPGTGVGQPQHF
j_gene: TRBJ1-1; v_gene: TRBV6-2/TRBV6-3; d_gene: -; abundance: many; CDR3nt: TGTGCCAGCAGTCTTTACAGATACACTGAAGCTTTCTTT; CDR3aa: CASSLYRYTEAFF
j_gene: TRBJ1-6; v_gene: TRBV28; d_gene: -; abundance: few; CDR3nt: TGTGCCAGCAGTGGGCAGGAGGGAATTTCACCCCTCCACTTT; CDR3aa: CASSGQEGISPLHF
j_gene: TRBJ2-4; v_gene: TRBV24-1; d_gene: TRBD1; abundance: many; CDR3nt: TGTGCCACCAGTGACAGGGACAGGGGAGCGGACATTCAGTACTTC; CDR3aa: CATSDRDRGADIQYF
j_gene: TRBJ2-1; v_gene: TRBV28; d_gene: TRBD2; abundance: many; CDR3nt: TGTGCCAGCAGTCCTAGCGGGGGTTATGAGCAGTTCTTC; CDR3aa: CASSPSGGYEQFF
j_gene: TRBJ2-2; v_gene: TRBV5-1; d_gene: -; abundance: few; CDR3nt: TGCGCCAGCAGAATAACACTGACGGGGACGAGCACCGGGGAGCTGTTTTTT; CDR3aa: CASRITLTGTSTGELFF
j_gene: TRBJ2-5; v_gene: TRBV6-2/TRBV6-3; d_gene: TRBD2; abundance: many; CDR3nt: TGTGCCAGCAGCCGACGGACTAGTGAAGAGACCCAGTACTTC; CDR3aa: CASSRRTSEETQYF
j_gene: TRBJ2-2; v_gene: TRBV2; d_gene: TRBD1; abundance: -; CDR3nt: TGTGCCAGCAGGGCGACAGGGACCGGGGAGCTGTTTTTT; CDR3aa: CASRATGTGELFF
j_gene: TRBJ2-2; v_gene: TRBV3-1; d_gene: -; abundance: many; CDR3nt: TGTGCCAGCGGGGGGGCCAGAACCGGGGAGCTGTTTTTT; CDR3aa: CASGGARTGELFF
j_gene: TRBJ2-2; v_gene: TRBV29-1; d_gene: TRBD2; abundance: -; CDR3nt: TGCAGCGTGAAAATCGATAGCGGGGGGGCGACTGGCACCGGGGAGCTGTTTTTT; CDR3aa: CSVKIDSGGATGTGELFF
j_gene: TRBJ2-4; v_gene: TRBV5-1; d_gene: TRBD2; abundance: -; CDR3nt: TGCGCCAGCAGCTTGCCGGGGGGAGCCAAAAACATTCAGTACTTC; CDR3aa: CASSLPGGAKNIQYF
j_gene: TRBJ2-7; v_gene: TRBV11-2; d_gene: -; abundance: many; CDR3nt: TGTGCCAGCAGCTTAGGAGGGACACTTTCCTACGAGCAGTACTTC; CDR3aa: CASSLGGTLSYEQYF
j_gene: TRBJ1-3; v_gene: TRBV2; d_gene: -; abundance: many; CDR3nt: TGTGCCAGCACCGGACAGTACTCGGGGAACACCATATATTTT; CDR3aa: CASTGQYSGNTIYF
j_gene: TRBJ2-7; v_gene: TRBV3-1; d_gene: -; abundance: -; CDR3nt: TGTGCCAGCAGCCAGGACAGCCGCTCCTACGAGCAGTACTTC; CDR3aa: CASSQDSRSYEQYF
j_gene: TRBJ1-4; v_gene: TRBV7-9; d_gene: -; abundance: many; CDR3nt: TGTGCCAGCAGCTCGACAGAGGATGAAAAACTGTTTTTT; CDR3aa: CASSSTEDEKLFF